The 13 T cell receptor beta chains below all came from one sample that was sequenced in a study of T cell changes during pregnancy in multiple sclerosis. TCRdb's copy holds only in-frame clones and misses some; the assay was immunoSEQ multiplex PCR. The table has approximately 74,000 clones, 80% to 90% seen once. Specimen: peripheral blood, collected before pregnancy. These receptors were collected from a female donor with multiple sclerosis, enrolled in a pregnancy study.

V is TRBV5-4 and J is TRBJ2-5, with TRBD2 matching over 15 bases. V shed 6 bases and J 4 bases; nucleotides not matched to a gene: 13. Germline V CDR1 and CDR2: SGHNT, YYREEE (reference sequence). CDR3 length: 18 amino acids. The CDR3 DNA is TGTGCCAGCACTAAAGGAGGGACTAGCGGGGGGAGAGGAGAGACCCAGTACTTC. It is translated as CASTKGGTSGGRGETQYF.

This rearrangement joins TRBV2 to TRBJ2-7, with TRBD2 matching 7 bases. Looked up from germline, CDR1 is SNHLY and CDR2 is FYNNEI. V was clipped by 6 bases and J by 1 base; unmatched bases: 0. This CDR3 contains 12 residues. The CDR3 nucleotides read TGTGCCAGCAGAGCGGGGTCCTACGAGCAGTACTTC. Translated, it gives CASRAGSYEQYF.

Here the CDR3 DNA reads TGTGCCAGCAGTGTCACAGGGGGGAGCGGGGGCTACACCTTC. It encodes CASSVTGGSGGYTF. V gene TRBV27 combines with J gene TRBJ1-2, with TRBD1 matching 8 bases. Germline lookup yields CDR1 MNHEY and CDR2 SMNVEV (reference sequence). The CDR3 runs to 14 residues. V was pared by 5 bases and J by 8 bases, with 10 bases of the junction left unmatched.

This chain uses TRBV29-1 with TRBJ2-7; 9 bases agree with TRBD2. In germline, CDR1 is SQVTM, CDR2 ANQGSEA. The CDR3 extends over 12 amino acids. Losses at the gene ends were 4 bases for V and 4 bases for J; bases not matched to a gene: 2. The CDR3 loop is CSVAAGGYEQYF. The CDR3 DNA is TGCAGCGTTGCAGCGGGGGGATACGAGCAGTACTTC.

The chain uses TRBV5-6 and TRBJ1-2, with 7 bases matching TRBD1. Germline CDR1 reads SGHDT; CDR2 reads YYEEEE. The trim removed 1 base at V and 5 bases at J, leaving 8 bases unmatched. CDR3 length: 15 residues. The CDR3 DNA is TGTGCCAGCAGCTTGAGGGGGCGACCGATTTATGGCTACACCTTC. Protein product: CASSLRGRPIYGYTF.

CDR3: CASSLNRGTYEQYF. The CDR3 DNA reads TGTGCCAGCAGCTTAAACAGGGGGACCTACGAGCAGTACTTC. The chain joins TRBV7-2 to TRBJ2-7; 8 bases agree with TRBD1. J lost 2 bases, V lost 2 bases, and 2 bases had no gene match. Germline assignment: CDR1 SGHTA and CDR2 FQGNSA. The CDR3 is made up of 14 amino acids.

The chain carries TRBV19 and TRBJ2-7, with 7 nucleotides matching TRBD2. The CDR3 is made up of 13 amino acids. Germline-derived CDR1 and CDR2 are LNHDA and SQIVND (reference sequence). J was trimmed by 4 bases and V by 5 bases; bases with no gene match: 5. The CDR3 here is CASSAGERYEQYF. CDR3 DNA: TGTGCCAGTAGTGCGGGGGAGCGGTACGAGCAGTACTTC.

V and J are TRBV5-1 and TRBJ1-2; TRBD1 matches at 9 bases. The CDR3 runs 15 residues. The trim removed 4 bases at V and 1 base at J, leaving 5 bases unmatched. Germline V gene lookup returns CDR1 SGHRS and CDR2 YFSETQ. As DNA, the CDR3 is TGCGCCAGCAGCCATGGGACAGGGAATAACTATGGCTACACCTTC. Protein product: CASSHGTGNNYGYTF.

This rearrangement joins TRBV7-9 to TRBJ1-4, with TRBD1 matching 9 bases. This CDR3 contains 14 residues. J gave up 8 bases and V 5 bases, and 6 bases lay outside the gene matches. Germline CDR1 and CDR2: SEHNR and FQNEAQ (reference sequence). The CDR3 DNA reads as TGTGCCAGCAGCCCGGGGACAGGGAGGGAAAAACTGTTTTTT. This encodes CASSPGTGREKLFF. Complete variable domain (other parts from reference TRBV7-9 and TRBJ1-4): DTGVSQNPRHKITKRGQNVTFRCDPISEHNRLYWYRQTLGQGPEFLTYFQNEAQLEKSRLLSDRFSAERPKGSFSTLEIQRTEQGDSAMYLCASSPGTGREKLFFGSGTQLSVL.

The rearrangement links TRBV12-5 to TRBJ1-4, with 7 bases fitting TRBD1. The CDR3 is made up of 15 amino acids. Unmatched junction bases numbered 3, after V lost 1 base and J lost 4 bases. CDR1 is LGHNT and CDR2 is FRNRAP in the germline V gene. Here the CDR3 reads CASGLAGGGNEKLFF. CDR3 sequence (DNA): TGTGCTAGTGGTTTGGCAGGGGGTGGTAATGAAAAACTGTTTTTT. Full variable domain (missing parts from reference TRBV12-5 and TRBJ1-4): DARVTQTPRHKVTEMGQEVTMRCQPILGHNTVFWYRQTMMQGLELLAYFRNRAPLDDSGMPKDRFSAEMPDATLATLKIQPSEPRDSAVYFCASGLAGGGNEKLFFGSGTQLSVL.

The chain links TRBV15 to TRBJ1-1; TRBD1 is a possible D gene (6 bases). V lost 9 bases and J 7 bases, leaving 24 bases between the germline ends. This CDR3 spans 15 amino acids. CDR1 is LNHNV, CDR2 YYDKDF, per germline (reference sequence). The CDR3 protein is CATHDQAGARGEAFF. In nucleotides, the CDR3 is TGTGCCACTCACGATCAGGCGGGGGCGAGGGGTGAAGCTTTCTTT.

The CDR3 DNA is TGTGCCAGCACCTGGAACAGGGGGAACACTGAAGCTTTCTTT. Protein product: CASTWNRGNTEAFF. V usage is TRBV6-5 and J usage is TRBJ1-1; 7 bases agree with TRBD1. The CDR3 length is 14 residues. Germline CDR1 MNHEY, CDR2 SVGAGI. Germline trimming cut 7 bases from V and 1 base from J; bases unmatched to any gene: 6.

This clone was seen a few times. The rearrangement joins TRBV25-1 to TRBJ2-7, with D possibly matching TRBD1 (6 bases). CDR3 size: 15 residues. Looked up from germline, CDR1 is MGHDK and CDR2 is SYGVNS. V was pared by 6 bases and J by 1 base, with 16 bases between. The CDR3 nucleotides are TGTGCCAGCAGCCCCTCCAATAGGGGGTCCTACGAGCAGTACTTC. Its protein is CASSPSNRGSYEQYF.